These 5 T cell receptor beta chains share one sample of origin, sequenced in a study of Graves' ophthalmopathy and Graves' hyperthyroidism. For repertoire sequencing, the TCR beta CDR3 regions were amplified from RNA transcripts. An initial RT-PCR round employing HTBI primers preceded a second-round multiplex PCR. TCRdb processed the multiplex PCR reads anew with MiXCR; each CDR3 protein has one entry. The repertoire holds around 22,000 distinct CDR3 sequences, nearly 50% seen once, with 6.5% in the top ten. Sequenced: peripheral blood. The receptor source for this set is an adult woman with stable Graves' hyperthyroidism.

The CDR3 bases are TGTGCCAGCAGCCCGCTTGTAGGCGGCGACACTGAAGCTTTCTTT. Protein product: CASSPLVGGDTEAFF. The rearrangement links TRBV7-2 to TRBJ1-1; D gene unclear. Germline lookup yields CDR1 SGHTA and CDR2 FQGNSA. The CDR3 runs 15 residues. Trimming took 5 bases from V and 3 from J, leaving 16 bases between them.

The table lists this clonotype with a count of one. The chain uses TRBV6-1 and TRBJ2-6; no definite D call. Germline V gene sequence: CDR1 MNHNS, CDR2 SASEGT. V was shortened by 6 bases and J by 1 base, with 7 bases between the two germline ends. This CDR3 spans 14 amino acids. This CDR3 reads CASSDGSGANVLTF. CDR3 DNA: TGTGCCAGCAGCGACGGGTCTGGGGCCAACGTCCTGACTTTC.

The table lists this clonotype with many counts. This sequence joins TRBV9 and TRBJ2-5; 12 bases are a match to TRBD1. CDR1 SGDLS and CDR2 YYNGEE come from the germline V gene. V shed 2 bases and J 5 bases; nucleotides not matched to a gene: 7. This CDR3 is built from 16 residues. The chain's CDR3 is CASSVGGQGAGETQYF. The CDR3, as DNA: TGTGCCAGCAGCGTCGGGGGACAGGGGGCTGGGGAGACCCAGTACTTC. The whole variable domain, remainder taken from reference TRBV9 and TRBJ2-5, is DSGVTQTPKHLITATGQRVTLRCSPRSGDLSVYWYQQSLDQGLQFLIQYYNGEERAKGNILERFSAQQFPDLHSELNLSSLELGDSALYFCASSVGGQGAGETQYFGPGTRLLVL.

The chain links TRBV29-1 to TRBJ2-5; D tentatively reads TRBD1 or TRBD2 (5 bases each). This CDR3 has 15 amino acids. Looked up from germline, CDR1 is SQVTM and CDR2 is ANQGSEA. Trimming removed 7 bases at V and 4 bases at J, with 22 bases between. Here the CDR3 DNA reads TGCAGCGGCCCCATTATGGGGGAGCCTGGAGAGACCCAGTACTTC. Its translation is CSGPIMGEPGETQYF. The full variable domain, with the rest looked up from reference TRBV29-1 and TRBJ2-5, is SAVISQKPSRDICQRGTSLTIQCQVDSQVTMMFWYRQQPGQSLTLIATANQGSEATYESGFVIDKFPISRPNLTFSTLTVSNMSPEDSSIYLCSGPIMGEPGETQYFGPGTRLLVL.

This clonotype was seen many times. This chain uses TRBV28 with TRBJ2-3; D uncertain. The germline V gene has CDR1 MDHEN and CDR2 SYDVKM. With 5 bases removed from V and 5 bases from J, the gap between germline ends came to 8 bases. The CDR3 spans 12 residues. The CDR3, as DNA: TGTGCCAGCAGTCAAGGAGTAGATACGCAGTATTTT. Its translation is CASSQGVDTQYF. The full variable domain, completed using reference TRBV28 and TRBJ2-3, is DVKVTQSSRYLVKRTGEKVFLECVQDMDHENMFWYRQDPGLGLRLIYFSYDVKMKEKGDIPEGYSVSREKKERFSLILESASTNQTSMYLCASSQGVDTQYFGPGTRLTVL.